Described below is a single T cell receptor beta chain sequence and its context. Its antigen is not known. The data originate from a study of T cells in Graves' hyperthyroidism and ophthalmopathy. Study-wide points: Ophthalmopathy was identified by the model a median 6.5 months ahead of onset.

Authors of the study amplified TCR beta CDR3 regions from RNA transcripts. The HTBI set primed first-round TCR CDR3 RT-PCR. TCRdb itself ran the multiplex PCR reads through MiXCR, one entry per CDR3 protein. The sample includes around 400,000 distinct CDR3 sequences, around 25% of them seen just once. Germline V gene lookup returns CDR1 SGHKS and CDR2 YYEKEE (reference sequence). The CDR3 consists of 15 residues. V was shortened by 3 bases and J by 0 bases, with 13 bases between the two germline ends. Hyperthyroidism patients were newly diagnosed, had disease duration under 2 months, and were aged 18 to 65 years.

The gene calls are TRBV5-5 and TRBJ2-7, with D hard to call. Sequencing input: blood. The clonotype comes from a man aged 50-59 years with Graves' hyperthyroidism. The DNA for the CDR3 is TGTGCCAGCAGCTCCTCAGGCACCAGCTCCTACGAGCAGTACTTC. Its protein is CASSSSGTSSYEQYF.